This TCR beta chain was retrieved from a study of T cells in localized non-small cell lung cancer. Whole-study findings and limits: Greater T cell density in blood accompanied longer overall survival.

TCRdb keeps only in-frame clones here, not all; method: immunoSEQ multiplex PCR. This table holds about 72,000 clones, roughly 86% found once. This CDR3 has 15 residues. Germline-derived CDR1 and CDR2 are SGHTA and FQGTGA. Germline trimming cut 5 bases from V and 5 bases from J; bases unmatched to any gene: 7. Concerning this clone itself: Its antigen is not known.

Sequenced here: peripheral blood, sampled before any cancer treatment. V is TRBV7-3 and J is TRBJ2-7, with 12 bases lining up with TRBD1. The receptor was derived from an older female donor with stage I lung adenocarcinoma. CDR3 sequence reads: CASSRGQGAPNEQYF. The CDR3 DNA is TGTGCCAGCAGCAGGGGACAGGGGGCACCTAACGAGCAGTACTTC. Variable domain in full (rest from reference TRBV7-3 and TRBJ2-7): GAGVSQTPSNKVTEKGKYVELRCDPISGHTALYWYRQSLGQGPEFLIYFQGTGAADDSGLPNDRFFAVRPEGSVSTLKIQRTERGDSAVYLCASSRGQGAPNEQYFGPGTRLTVT.